This TCR beta chain appears in the sequencing data of a study of shared clonotypes between healthy human individuals. Sequencing used immunoSEQ multiplex PCR; TCRdb keeps in-frame clones, though not all of them. This table holds some 2.1 million clones, around 95% found once. This CDR3 spans 13 amino acids. CDR1 is MNHNS, CDR2 SASEGT, per germline. V was clipped by 8 bases and J by 0 bases, with 9 bases between them. This clonotype was obtained from a man younger than 35 in good health. The chain has TRBV6-1 and TRBJ2-3, with D perhaps assigned TRBD1 or TRBD2 (5 bases each). Material: naive CD4+ T cells sorted from blood. Subset defined: CD45RA+ positively selected. CDR3 in DNA: TGTGCCAGCGCTTGGGACAGCACAGATACGCAGTATTTT. It encodes CASAWDSTDTQYF.